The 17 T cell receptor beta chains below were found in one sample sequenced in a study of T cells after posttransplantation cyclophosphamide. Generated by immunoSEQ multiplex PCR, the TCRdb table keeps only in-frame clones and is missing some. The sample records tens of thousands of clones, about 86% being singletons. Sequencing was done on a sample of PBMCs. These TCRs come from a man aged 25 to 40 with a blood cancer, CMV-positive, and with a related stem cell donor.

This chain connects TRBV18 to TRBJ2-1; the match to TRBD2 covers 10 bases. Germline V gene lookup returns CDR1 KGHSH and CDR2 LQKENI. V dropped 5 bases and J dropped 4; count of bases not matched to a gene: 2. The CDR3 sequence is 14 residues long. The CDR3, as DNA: TGTGCCAGCTCAGCTAGCGGGAGTTACAATGAGCAGTTCTTC. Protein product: CASSASGSYNEQFF.

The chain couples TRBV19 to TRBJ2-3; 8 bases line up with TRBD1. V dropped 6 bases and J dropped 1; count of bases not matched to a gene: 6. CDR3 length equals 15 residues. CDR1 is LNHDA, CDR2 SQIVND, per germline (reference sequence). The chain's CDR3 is CASRSGQGRTDTQYF. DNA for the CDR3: TGTGCCAGTAGGTCCGGACAGGGTCGCACAGATACGCAGTATTTT.

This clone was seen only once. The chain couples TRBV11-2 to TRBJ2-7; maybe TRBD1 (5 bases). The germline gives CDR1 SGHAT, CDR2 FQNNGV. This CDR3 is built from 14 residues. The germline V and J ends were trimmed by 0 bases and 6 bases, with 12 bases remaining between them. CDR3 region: CASSLDSGIPEQYF. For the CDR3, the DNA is TGTGCCAGCAGCTTAGATTCAGGGATCCCCGAGCAGTACTTC.

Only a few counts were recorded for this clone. CDR3 nucleotides: TGTGCCAGCAGTACACAGAGAAATGAGCAGTTCTTC. Its translation is CASSTQRNEQFF. V usage is TRBV2 and J usage is TRBJ2-1; D is uncertain. CDR3 length equals 12 residues. Germline CDR1 is SNHLY and CDR2 is FYNNEI. V lost 5 bases and J lost 7, with 9 bases in between.

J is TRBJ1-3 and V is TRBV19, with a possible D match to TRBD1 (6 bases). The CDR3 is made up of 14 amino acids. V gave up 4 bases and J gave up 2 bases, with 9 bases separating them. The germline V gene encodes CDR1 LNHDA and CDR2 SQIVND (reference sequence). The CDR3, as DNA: TGTGCCAGTAGTACCAGGGGTACTGGAAACACCATATATTTT. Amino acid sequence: CASSTRGTGNTIYF. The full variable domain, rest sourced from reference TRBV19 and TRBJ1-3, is DGGITQSPKYLFRKEGQNVTLSCEQNLNHDAMYWYRQDPGQGLRLIYYSQIVNDFQKGDIAEGYSVSREKKESFPLTVTSAQKNPTAFYLCASSTRGTGNTIYFGEGSWLTVV.

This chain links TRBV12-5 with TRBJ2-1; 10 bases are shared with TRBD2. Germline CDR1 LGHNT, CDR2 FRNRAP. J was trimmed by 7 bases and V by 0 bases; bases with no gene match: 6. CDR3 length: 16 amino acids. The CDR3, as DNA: TGTGCTAGTGGTTTGGTATCTAGCGGGAGAACAAATGAGCAGTTCTTC. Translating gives CASGLVSSGRTNEQFF.

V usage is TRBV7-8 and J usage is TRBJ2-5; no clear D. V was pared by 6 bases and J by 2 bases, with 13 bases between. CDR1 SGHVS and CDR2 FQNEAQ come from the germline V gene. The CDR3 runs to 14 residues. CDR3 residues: CASRATAKQETQYF. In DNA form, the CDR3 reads TGTGCCAGCAGGGCCACAGCCAAACAAGAGACCCAGTACTTC. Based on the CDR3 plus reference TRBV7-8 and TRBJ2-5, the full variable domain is GAGVSQSPRYKVAKRGQDVALRCDPISGHVSLFWYQQALGQGPEFLTYFQNEAQLDKSGLPSDRFFAERPEGSVSTLKIQRTQQEDSAVYLCASRATAKQETQYFGPGTRLLVL.

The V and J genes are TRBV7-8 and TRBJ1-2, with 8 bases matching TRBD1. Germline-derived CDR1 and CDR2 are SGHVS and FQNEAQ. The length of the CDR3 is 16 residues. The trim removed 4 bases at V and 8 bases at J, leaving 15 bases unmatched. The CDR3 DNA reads TGTGCCAGCAGCTCCCAGAGTCGAACAGGGGGGGTCGGCTACACCTTC. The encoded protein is CASSSQSRTGGVGYTF.

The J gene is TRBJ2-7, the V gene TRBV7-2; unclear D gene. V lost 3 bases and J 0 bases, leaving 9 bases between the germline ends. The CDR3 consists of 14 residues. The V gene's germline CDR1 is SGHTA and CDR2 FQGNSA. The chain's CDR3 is CASSFGRSSYEQYF. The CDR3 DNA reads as TGTGCCAGCAGCTTTGGAAGGAGCTCCTACGAGCAGTACTTC.

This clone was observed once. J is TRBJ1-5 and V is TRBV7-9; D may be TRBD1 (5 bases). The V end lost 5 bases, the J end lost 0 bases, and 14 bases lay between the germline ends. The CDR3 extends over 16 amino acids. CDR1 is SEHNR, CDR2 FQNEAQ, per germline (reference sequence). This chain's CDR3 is CASSLTIGDSNQPQHF. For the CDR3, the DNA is TGTGCCAGCAGCCTTACGATAGGGGATAGCAATCAGCCCCAGCATTTT.

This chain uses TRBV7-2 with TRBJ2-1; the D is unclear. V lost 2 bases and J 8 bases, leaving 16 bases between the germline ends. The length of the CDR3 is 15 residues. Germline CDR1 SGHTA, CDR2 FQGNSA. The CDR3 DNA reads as TGTGCCAGCAGCTTACTTTCGGTAGGAGTCGATGAGCAGTTCTTC. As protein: CASSLLSVGVDEQFF.

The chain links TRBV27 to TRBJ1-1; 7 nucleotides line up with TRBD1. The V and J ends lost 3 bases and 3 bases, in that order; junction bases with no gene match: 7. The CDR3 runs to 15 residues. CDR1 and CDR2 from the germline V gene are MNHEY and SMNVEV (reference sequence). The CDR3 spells CASSLTGSGYTEAFF. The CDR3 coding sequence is TGTGCCAGCAGTTTGACAGGGAGTGGGTACACTGAAGCTTTCTTT.

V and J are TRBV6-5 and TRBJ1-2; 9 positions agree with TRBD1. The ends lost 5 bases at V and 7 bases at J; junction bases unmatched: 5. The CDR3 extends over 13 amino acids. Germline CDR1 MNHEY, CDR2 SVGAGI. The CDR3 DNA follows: TGTGCCAGCAGTATCGGGACAGGGAGTGGCTACACCTTC. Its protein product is CASSIGTGSGYTF.

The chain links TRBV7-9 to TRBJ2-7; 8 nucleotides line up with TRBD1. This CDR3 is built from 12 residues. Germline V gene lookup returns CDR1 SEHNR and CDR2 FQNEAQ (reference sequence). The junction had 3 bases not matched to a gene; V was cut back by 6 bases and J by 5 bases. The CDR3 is CASRQGADEQYF. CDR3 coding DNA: TGTGCCAGCAGGCAGGGGGCGGACGAGCAGTACTTC.

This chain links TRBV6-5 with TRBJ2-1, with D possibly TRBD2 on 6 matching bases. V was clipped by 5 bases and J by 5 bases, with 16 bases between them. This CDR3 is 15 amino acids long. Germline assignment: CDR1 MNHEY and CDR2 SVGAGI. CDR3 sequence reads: CASSKVAEVNNEQFF. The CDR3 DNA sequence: TGTGCCAGCAGTAAGGTAGCGGAGGTTAACAATGAGCAGTTCTTC.

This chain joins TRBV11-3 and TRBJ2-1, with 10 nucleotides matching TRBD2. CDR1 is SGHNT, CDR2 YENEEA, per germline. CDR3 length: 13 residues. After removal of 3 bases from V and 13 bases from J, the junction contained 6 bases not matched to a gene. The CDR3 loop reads CASSLSGRAKQFF. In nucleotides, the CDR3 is TGTGCCAGCAGCTTGAGCGGGAGGGCCAAACAGTTCTTC.

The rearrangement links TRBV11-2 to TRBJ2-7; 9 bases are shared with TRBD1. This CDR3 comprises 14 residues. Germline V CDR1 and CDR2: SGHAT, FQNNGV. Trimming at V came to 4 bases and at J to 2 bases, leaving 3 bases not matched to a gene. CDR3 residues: CASSSGTGPYEQYF. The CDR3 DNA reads TGTGCCAGCAGCTCCGGGACAGGGCCCTACGAGCAGTACTTC. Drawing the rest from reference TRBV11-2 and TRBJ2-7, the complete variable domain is EAGVAQSPRYKIIEKRQSVAFWCNPISGHATLYWYQQILGQGPKLLIQFQNNGVVDDSQLPKDRFSAERLKGVDSTLKIQPAKLEDSAVYLCASSSGTGPYEQYFGPGTRLTVT.